One and the same sample provided the 14 T cell receptor beta chains below, sequenced in a study of neurological immune-mediated disorders. In TCRdb, the 5' RACE reads were re-called with MiXCR into one record per CDR3 protein. Among about 70,000 distinct CDR3 sequences listed, roughly 3% were seen once. Sequenced sample: PBMCs. These receptors all come from a woman in her 50s with multiple sclerosis.

At least ten counts were recorded for this clonotype. The rearrangement uses TRBV10-3 and TRBJ2-5, with 9 bases aligning to TRBD1. V lost 5 bases, J lost 13 bases, and 20 bases stayed unmatched. The V gene's germline CDR1 is ENHRY and CDR2 SYGVKD. The CDR3 is made up of 16 amino acids. CDR3 amino acids: CAISNTGGGGRGASYF. The CDR3 region has the DNA TGTGCCATCAGTAATACAGGGGGCGGTGGCCGCGGTGCCTCGTACTTC.

This clonotype has at least ten counts. V and J are TRBV20-1 and TRBJ2-1, with 11 bases fitting TRBD2. This CDR3 is 14 amino acids long. Germline CDR1 DFQATT, CDR2 SNEGSKA (reference sequence). The J segment lost 8 bases and the V segment lost 3 bases, leaving 6 bases of the junction unmatched. The CDR3 protein is CSASSGGADHEQFF. The DNA for the CDR3 is TGCAGTGCTAGTAGCGGGGGGGCGGATCATGAGCAGTTCTTC.

This clonotype was counted many times. The chain joins TRBV9 to TRBJ2-1, with TRBD2 identical over 8 bases. The CDR3 has 16 amino acids. V lost 4 bases to trimming and J lost 4 bases; unmatched junction nucleotides: 10. The germline V gene has CDR1 SGDLS and CDR2 YYNGEE. For the CDR3, the DNA is TGTGCCAGCAGCCCGCGGGAAATAGCGGGGTACAATGAGCAGTTCTTC. Translating it yields CASSPREIAGYNEQFF.

This clonotype was observed at least ten times. The gene calls are TRBV7-8 and TRBJ1-4; no firm D call. Germline values: CDR1 SGHVS, CDR2 FQNEAQ. The V end was cut by 1 base, the J end by 7 bases, with 10 bases between. The CDR3 totals 14 residues. The CDR3 region has the DNA TGTGCCAGCAGCTTAGGACCCCGGGTTGAAAAACTGTTTTTT. Protein product: CASSLGPRVEKLFF.

Many counts were recorded for this clonotype. This chain connects TRBV4-1 to TRBJ2-1; 14 bases match TRBD2. Unmatched junction bases numbered 17, after V lost 3 bases and J lost 4 bases. Germline-derived CDR1 and CDR2 are MGHRA and YSYEKL. This CDR3 has 21 residues. CDR3: CASSHPSGLAGGRERYNEQFF. The CDR3 DNA reads as TGCGCCAGCAGCCACCCTAGCGGACTAGCGGGAGGTAGGGAGAGGTACAATGAGCAGTTCTTC.

In this sample, this clonotype turned up many times. The V and J genes are TRBV25-1 and TRBJ1-5; 7 nucleotides align to TRBD1. Germline V gene lookup returns CDR1 MGHDK and CDR2 SYGVNS. Trimming took 6 bases from V and 1 from J; bases not matched to a gene: 6. This CDR3 has 15 amino acids. CDR3 sequence reads: CASSPGGSSNQPQHF. As DNA, the CDR3 is TGTGCCAGCAGCCCAGGGGGAAGCAGCAATCAGCCCCAGCATTTT.

This clonotype was detected many times. The V and J genes are TRBV20-1 and TRBJ1-6; D not certain. Trimming left V 5 bases short and J 7 bases short, with 15 bases between. The CDR3 has 14 residues. From germline, CDR1 is DFQATT and CDR2 SNEGSKA (reference sequence). In DNA, the CDR3 is TGCAGTGCTCGGGCCACCTGGCGCAATTCACCCCTCCACTTT. Translated: CSARATWRNSPLHF.

This clonotype was counted ten times or more. The rearrangement uses TRBV11-3 and TRBJ2-3; 7 bases map to TRBD1. Losses at the gene ends were 5 bases for V and 2 bases for J; bases not matched to a gene: 7. This CDR3 contains 15 residues. Germline V CDR1 and CDR2: SGHNT, YENEEA. CDR3 region: CASSTRTGNTDTQYF. The CDR3 bases are TGTGCCAGCAGCACCCGGACAGGAAACACAGATACGCAGTATTTT. Combining the CDR3 with reference TRBV11-3 and TRBJ2-3 gives the whole variable domain EAGVVQSPRYKIIEKKQPVAFWCNPISGHNTLYWYLQNLGQGPELLIRYENEEAVDDSQLPKDRFSAERLKGVDSTLKIQPAELGDSAVYLCASSTRTGNTDTQYFGPGTRLTVL.

In this sample, this clonotype turned up many times. V is TRBV12-3 or TRBV12-4 and J is TRBJ1-5; D unresolved. V dropped 3 bases and J dropped 6 bases, with 12 bases sitting between them. The CDR3 runs 14 residues. CDR3 nucleotides: TGTGCCAGCAGTTTTTTGTCGACTCTTCAGCCCCAGCATTTT. Amino acids: CASSFLSTLQPQHF.

This clonotype was observed at least ten times. The chain links TRBV2 to TRBJ2-5; 10 positions match TRBD2. Per the germline V gene, CDR1 is SNHLY and CDR2 is FYNNEI. There are 15 residues in the CDR3. The V gene end was trimmed by 6 bases and the J gene end by 4 bases; junction bases not matched to a gene: 8. The CDR3 bases are TGTGCCAGCAGCCTCCGGTCTAGCGGGGGAGAGACCCAGTACTTC. Its translation: CASSLRSSGGETQYF.

This clonotype was detected ten times or more. J is TRBJ1-1 and V is TRBV7-2; D possibly corresponds to TRBD1 (6 bases). CDR3 size: 15 residues. The germline V gene encodes CDR1 SGHTA and CDR2 FQGNSA. V was clipped by 1 base and J by 3 bases, with 12 bases between them. CDR3 coding DNA: TGTGCCAGCAGCTTAGGGGCACACAGGGACACTGAAGCTTTCTTT. Protein sequence: CASSLGAHRDTEAFF.

On this clonotype itself: One end of the junction does not line up with germline, which may come from a read error. The chain joins TRBV20-1 to TRBJ1-1; D perhaps matches TRBD1 (6 bases). The CDR3 loop spans 11 amino acids. Germline lookup yields CDR1 DFQATT and CDR2 SNEGSKA (reference sequence). The CDR3 coding sequence is TGCAGAGCTAAAGGGGGCACTGAAGCTTTCTTT. This translates into CRAKGGTEAFF.

This clonotype was picked up many times. The chain joins TRBV14 to TRBJ1-3, with D possibly TRBD1 on 5 matching bases. The CDR3 is 18 residues long. V was pared by 0 bases and J by 3 bases, with 18 bases between. Germline V gives CDR1 SGHDN, CDR2 FVKESK. As DNA, the CDR3 is TGTGCCAGCAGCCAAGAAACAGGTCCGCTCGGGGTTGGAAACACCATATATTTT. This gives the protein CASSQETGPLGVGNTIYF.

This clonotype appeared many times. This chain joins TRBV20-1 and TRBJ1-2, with TRBD1 as a possible D gene (6 bases). CDR1 DFQATT and CDR2 SNEGSKA come from the germline V gene (reference sequence). V was clipped by 5 bases and J by 4 bases, with 17 bases between them. The CDR3 covers 14 residues. The CDR3 sequence: CSAPTGRQIYGYTF. CDR3 DNA: TGCAGTGCTCCTACAGGGCGTCAAATCTATGGCTACACCTTC.